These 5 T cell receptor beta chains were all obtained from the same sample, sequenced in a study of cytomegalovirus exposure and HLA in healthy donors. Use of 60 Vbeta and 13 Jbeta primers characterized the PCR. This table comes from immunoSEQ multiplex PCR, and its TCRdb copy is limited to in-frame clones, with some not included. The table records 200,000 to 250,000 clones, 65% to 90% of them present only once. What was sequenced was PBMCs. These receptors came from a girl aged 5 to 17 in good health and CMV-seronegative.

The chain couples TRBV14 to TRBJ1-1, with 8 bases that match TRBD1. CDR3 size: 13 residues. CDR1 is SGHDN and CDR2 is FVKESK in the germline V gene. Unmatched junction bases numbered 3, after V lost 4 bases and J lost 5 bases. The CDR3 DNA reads TGTGCCAGCAGCCGGACAGGGAGGACTGAAGCTTTCTTT. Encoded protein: CASSRTGRTEAFF.

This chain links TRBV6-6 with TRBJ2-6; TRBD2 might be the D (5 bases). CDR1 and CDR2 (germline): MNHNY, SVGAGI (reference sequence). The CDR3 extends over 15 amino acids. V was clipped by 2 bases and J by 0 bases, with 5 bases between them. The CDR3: CASSYEGSGANVLTF. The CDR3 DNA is TGTGCCAGCAGTTACGAGGGCTCTGGGGCCAACGTCCTGACTTTC.

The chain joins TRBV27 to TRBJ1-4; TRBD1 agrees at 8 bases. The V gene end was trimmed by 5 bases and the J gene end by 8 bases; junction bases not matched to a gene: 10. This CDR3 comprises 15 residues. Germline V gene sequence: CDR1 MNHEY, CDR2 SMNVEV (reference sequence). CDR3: CASSPIRGRTEKLFF. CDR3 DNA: TGTGCCAGCAGTCCGATCAGGGGGCGGACAGAAAAACTGTTTTTT.

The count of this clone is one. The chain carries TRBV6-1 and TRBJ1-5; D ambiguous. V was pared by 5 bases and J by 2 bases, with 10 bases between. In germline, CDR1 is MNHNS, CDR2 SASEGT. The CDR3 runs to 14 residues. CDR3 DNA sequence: TGTGCCAGCAGTTATATGGAGGGCAATCAGCCCCAGCATTTT. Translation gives CASSYMEGNQPQHF.

For the CDR3, the DNA is TGTGCCAGCACTACGGGACAGGACACAGATACGCAGTATTTT. It specifies CASTTGQDTDTQYF. The rearrangement uses TRBV6-1 and TRBJ2-3, with 8 bases lining up with TRBD1. Germline CDR1 MNHNS, CDR2 SASEGT. This CDR3 has 14 residues. Trimming took 7 bases from V and 2 from J; bases not matched to a gene: 5.